What follows are 6 T cell receptor beta chains derived from one specimen sequenced in a study of blood T cells in healthy people across ages (dated by TCRdb to the mid-2010s). The library came from 5' RACE. Sequenced on an Illumina HiSeq 2500. The second PCR ran for about 6 to 12 cycles and used a J-beta primer mix along with a sample-barcoded 5' primer. The raw public reads went through TCRdb reprocessing: fastp at Q25, MiXCR clone calling, in-frame beta chains kept. Rows matching on CDR3 protein sequence are summarized as one entry with the most common DNA and genes. This sample holds about 1,600,000 distinct CDR3 sequences; roughly 40% were observed only once. The ten most abundant clones make up 7.9% of the sample. Sequenced: blood. The receptors here all came from a woman between 18 and 30 years old in good health.

The rearrangement joins TRBV4-2 to TRBJ2-2, with D tentatively TRBD2 (7 bases). V lost 0 bases, J lost 4 bases, and 12 bases lay in between. CDR3 length: 16 residues. CDR1 and CDR2 from the germline V gene are LGHNA and YNFKEQ. CDR3 sequence (DNA): TGTGCCAGCAGCCAAGATTGGGGGGGCGGCACCGGGGAGCTGTTTTTT. Amino acids: CASSQDWGGGTGELFF.

The table lists this clonotype with a few counts. V usage is TRBV13 and J usage is TRBJ2-7; D is ambiguous. Looked up from germline, CDR1 is PRHDT and CDR2 is FYEKMQ (reference sequence). V lost 4 bases and J lost 3, with 10 bases in between. The CDR3 has 13 amino acids. CDR3 coding DNA: TGTGCCAGCAGCTACCTGCCCCGCTACGAGCAGTACTTC. Encoded protein: CASSYLPRYEQYF.

This clonotype has just a few counts. The chain joins TRBV29-1 to TRBJ2-7; 11 bases agree with TRBD2. The CDR3 length is 17 residues. The J segment lost 4 bases and the V segment lost 2 bases, leaving 13 bases of the junction unmatched. Germline CDR1 SQVTM, CDR2 ANQGSEA. CDR3 amino acids: CSVEFPGLAGGGYEQYF. DNA of the CDR3: TGCAGCGTTGAATTCCCCGGGCTAGCGGGAGGAGGGTACGAGCAGTACTTC.

This clonotype was observed a handful of times. The rearrangement links TRBV4-1 to TRBJ1-1; D is ambiguous. V was pared by 2 bases and J by 8 bases, with 12 bases between. This CDR3 has 13 amino acids. Looked up from germline, CDR1 is MGHRA and CDR2 is YSYEKL. In DNA, the CDR3 is TGCGCCAGCAGCCAACCCCTGGCGGGAGAAGCTTTCTTT. It is translated as CASSQPLAGEAFF.

CDR3 sequence: CASSSPFGAGGDTQYF. The CDR3 nucleotides read TGTGCCAGCAGCTCACCGTTCGGAGCGGGGGGAGATACGCAGTATTTT. The rearrangement uses TRBV11-2 and TRBJ2-3, with TRBD2 matching over 9 bases. Germline lookup yields CDR1 SGHAT and CDR2 FQNNGV. V dropped 4 bases and J dropped 5; count of bases not matched to a gene: 10. The CDR3 loop spans 16 amino acids.

The DNA of the CDR3 is TGCAGTGCTCCTAGGACAGGGGGCCGCACAGATACGCAGTATTTT. Its translation is CSAPRTGGRTDTQYF. The chain employs TRBV20-1 and TRBJ2-3, with 11 bases fitting TRBD1. CDR3 length equals 15 residues. Trimming removed 5 bases from V and 1 base from J; junction bases left unmatched: 5. CDR1 DFQATT and CDR2 SNEGSKA come from the germline V gene (reference sequence).